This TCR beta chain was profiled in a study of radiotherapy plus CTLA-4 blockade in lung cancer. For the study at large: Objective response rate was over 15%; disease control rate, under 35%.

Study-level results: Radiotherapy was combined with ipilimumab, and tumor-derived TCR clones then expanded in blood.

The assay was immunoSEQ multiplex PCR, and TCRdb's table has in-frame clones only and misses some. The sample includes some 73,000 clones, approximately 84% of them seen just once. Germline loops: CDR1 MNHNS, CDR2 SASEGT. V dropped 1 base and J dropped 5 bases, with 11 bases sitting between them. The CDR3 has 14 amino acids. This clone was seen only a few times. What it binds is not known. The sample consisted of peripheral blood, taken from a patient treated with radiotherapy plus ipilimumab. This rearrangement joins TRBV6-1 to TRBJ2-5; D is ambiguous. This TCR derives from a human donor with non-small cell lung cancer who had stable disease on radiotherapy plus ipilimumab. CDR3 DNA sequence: TGTGCCAGCAGTGAAGGCATATCTGGGGAGACCCAGTACTTC. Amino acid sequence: CASSEGISGETQYF.